This TCR beta chain emerged from a study of neurological immune-mediated disorders. Whole-study findings and limits: TCR clonal expansion peaked in HTLV-1-associated myelopathy patients and was lowest in multiple sclerosis patients.

5'RACE employing 10-nucleotide random UMIs yielded the cDNA. TCRdb reanalysed the 5' RACE reads using MiXCR and keeps one entry per CDR3 protein. The profile shows tens of thousands of distinct CDR3 sequences, 12% of them singletons. Among the participants, healthy controls were blood bank volunteers in Maryland, USA. Unsorted libraries used 2 million PBMCs kept at -80 degrees C. A note on this clonotype: The antigen is undetermined. It is unclear where the CDR3 begins or ends on the DNA, so no DNA is shown, and the CDR3 is as TCRdb lists it.

The clonotype comes from a woman aged 55 to 70 in good health. Sequencing used PBMCs.

The CDR3 region is CASSPSGDGANVLTFGAGELFF. This rearrangement joins TRBV5-1 to TRBJ2-2; no check of the table's D call, TRBD2, against the DNA was made. CDR1 SGHRS and CDR2 YFSETQ come from the germline V gene. The CDR3 contains 22 residues when both ends are counted.